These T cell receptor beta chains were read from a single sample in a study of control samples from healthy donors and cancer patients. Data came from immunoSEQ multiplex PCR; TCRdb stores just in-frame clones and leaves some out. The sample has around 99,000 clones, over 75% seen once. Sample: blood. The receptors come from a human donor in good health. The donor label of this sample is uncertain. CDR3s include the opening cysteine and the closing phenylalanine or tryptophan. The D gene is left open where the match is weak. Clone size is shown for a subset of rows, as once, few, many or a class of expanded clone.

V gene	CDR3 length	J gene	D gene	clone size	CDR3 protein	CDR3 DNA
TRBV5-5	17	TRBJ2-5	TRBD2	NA	CASSFGSGGAIQETQYF	TGTGCCAGCAGCTTTGGTAGCGGGGGGGCTATCCAAGAGACCCAGTACTTC
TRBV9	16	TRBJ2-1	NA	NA	CASSLSAQGPKNGQFF	TGTGCCAGCAGCTTAAGCGCCCAGGGGCCCAAGAATGGGCAGTTCTTC
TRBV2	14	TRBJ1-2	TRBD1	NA	CASSETGEVYGYTF	TGTGCCAGCAGTGAAACAGGGGAGGTCTATGGCTACACCTTC
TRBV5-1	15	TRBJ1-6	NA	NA	CASSLGDTANSPLHF	TGCGCCAGCAGCTTGGGAGACACAGCCAATTCACCCCTCCACTTT
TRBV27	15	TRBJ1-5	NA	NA	CASSLQGNGNQPQHF	TGTGCCAGCAGTTTACAGGGGAATGGCAATCAGCCCCAGCATTTT
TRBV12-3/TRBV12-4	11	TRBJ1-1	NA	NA	CASSFNTEAFF	TGTGCCAGCAGTTTTAACACTGAAGCTTTCTTT
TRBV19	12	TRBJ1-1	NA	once	CASSSVRTEAFF	TGTGCCAGTAGTTCGGTCCGCACTGAAGCTTTCTTT
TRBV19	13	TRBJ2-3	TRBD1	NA	CASAGGGTDTQYF	TGTGCCAGTGCAGGGGGTGGAACAGATACGCAGTATTTT
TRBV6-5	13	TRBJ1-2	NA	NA	CASRTKREGGYTF	TGTGCCAGTCGGACCAAACGTGAGGGCGGCTACACCTTC
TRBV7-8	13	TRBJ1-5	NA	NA	CASSLLGTQPQHF	TGTGCCAGCAGCTTACTTGGGACTCAGCCCCAGCATTTT
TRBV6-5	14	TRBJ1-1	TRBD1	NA	CASSLQGLNTEAFF	TGTGCCAGCAGTTTACAGGGGCTGAACACTGAAGCTTTCTTT
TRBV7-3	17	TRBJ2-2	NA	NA	CASSLTGSRGATGELFF	TGTGCCAGCAGCTTAACGGGAAGCCGCGGGGCCACCGGGGAGCTGTTTTTT
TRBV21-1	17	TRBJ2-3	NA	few	CASSKGFGSRPLYTQYF	TGTGCCAGCAGCAAGGGATTCGGGTCCCGCCCTTTATATACGCAGTATTTT
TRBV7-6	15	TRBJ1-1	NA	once	CASSLVGGASTEAFF	TGTGCCAGCAGCTTAGTTGGGGGCGCGAGCACTGAAGCTTTCTTT
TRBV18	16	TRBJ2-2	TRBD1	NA	CASSPPVTGSTGELFF	TGTGCCAGCTCACCACCAGTGACAGGGTCAACCGGGGAGCTGTTTTTT
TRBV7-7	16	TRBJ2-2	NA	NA	CASSLGGGGDTGELFF	TGTGCTAGCAGCTTAGGAGGAGGGGGGGACACCGGGGAGCTGTTTTTT
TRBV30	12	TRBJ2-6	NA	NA	CAWSIGANVLTF	TGTGCCTGGAGTATTGGGGCCAACGTCCTGACTTTC
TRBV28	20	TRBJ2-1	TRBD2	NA	CASNYPIKRGGFSSYNEQFF	TGTGCCAGCAATTACCCTATCAAGCGGGGGGGCTTTAGTTCCTACAATGAGCAGTTCTTC